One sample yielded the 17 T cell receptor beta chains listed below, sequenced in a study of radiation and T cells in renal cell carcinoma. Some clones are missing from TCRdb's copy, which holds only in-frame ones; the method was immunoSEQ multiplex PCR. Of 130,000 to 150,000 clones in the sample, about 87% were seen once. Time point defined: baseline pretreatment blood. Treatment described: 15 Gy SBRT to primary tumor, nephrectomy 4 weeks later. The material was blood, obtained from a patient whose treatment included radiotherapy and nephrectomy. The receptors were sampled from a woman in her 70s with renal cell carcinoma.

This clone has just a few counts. The CDR3 protein is CASKRQGSNQPQHF. The CDR3 DNA follows: TGTGCCAGTAAACGACAGGGTAGCAATCAGCCCCAGCATTTT. The rearrangement joins TRBV19 to TRBJ1-5; TRBD1 matches 7 bases. V lost 7 bases to trimming and J lost 0 bases; unmatched junction nucleotides: 3. The CDR3 is 14 amino acids. Germline-derived CDR1 and CDR2 are LNHDA and SQIVND (reference sequence).

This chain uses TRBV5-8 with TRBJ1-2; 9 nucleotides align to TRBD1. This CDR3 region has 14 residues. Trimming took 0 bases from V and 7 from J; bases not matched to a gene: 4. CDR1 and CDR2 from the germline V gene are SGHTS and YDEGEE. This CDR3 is CASSLGQGERGYTF. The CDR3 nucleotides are TGTGCCAGCAGCTTGGGACAGGGGGAACGTGGCTACACCTTC. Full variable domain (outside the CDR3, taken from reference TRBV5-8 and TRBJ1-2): EAGVTQSPTHLIKTRGQQATLRCSPISGHTSVYWYQQALGLGLQFLLWYDEGEERNRGNFPPRFSGRQFPNYSSELNVNALELEDSALYLCASSLGQGERGYTFGSGTRLTVV.

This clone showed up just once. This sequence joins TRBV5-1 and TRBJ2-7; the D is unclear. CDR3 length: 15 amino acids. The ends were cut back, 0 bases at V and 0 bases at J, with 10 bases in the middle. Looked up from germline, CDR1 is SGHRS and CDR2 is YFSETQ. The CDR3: CASSLEWGSSYEQYF. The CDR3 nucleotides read TGCGCCAGCAGCTTGGAGTGGGGAAGCTCCTACGAGCAGTACTTC.

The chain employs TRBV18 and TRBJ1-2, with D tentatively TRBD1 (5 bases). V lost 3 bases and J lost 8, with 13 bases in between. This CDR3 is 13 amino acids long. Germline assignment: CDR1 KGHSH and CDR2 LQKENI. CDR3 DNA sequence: TGTGCCAGCTCACCCAGGCCGAGGGGCGGCTACACCTTC. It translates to CASSPRPRGGYTF.

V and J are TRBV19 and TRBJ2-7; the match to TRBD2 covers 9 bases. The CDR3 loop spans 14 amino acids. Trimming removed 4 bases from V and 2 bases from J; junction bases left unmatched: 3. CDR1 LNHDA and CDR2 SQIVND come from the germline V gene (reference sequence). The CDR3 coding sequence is TGTGCCAGTAGTACTAGCGGGATACCCTACGAGCAGTACTTC. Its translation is CASSTSGIPYEQYF.

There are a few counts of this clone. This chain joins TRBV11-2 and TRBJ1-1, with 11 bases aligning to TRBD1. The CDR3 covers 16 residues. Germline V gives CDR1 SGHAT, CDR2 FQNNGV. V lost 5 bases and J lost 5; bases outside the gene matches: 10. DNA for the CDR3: TGTGCCAGCAGCCCACGGACAGGGGGCGCGAGAACTGAAGCTTTCTTT. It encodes CASSPRTGGARTEAFF.

CDR3 region: CASSLAVAEAFF. The CDR3 nucleotides are TGTGCCAGCAGCTTAGCCGTGGCTGAAGCTTTCTTT. This sequence joins TRBV7-9 and TRBJ1-1; D is unresolved. V lost 0 bases, J lost 6 bases, and 5 bases lay in between. This CDR3 has 12 amino acids. Germline CDR1 is SEHNR and CDR2 is FQNEAQ (reference sequence).

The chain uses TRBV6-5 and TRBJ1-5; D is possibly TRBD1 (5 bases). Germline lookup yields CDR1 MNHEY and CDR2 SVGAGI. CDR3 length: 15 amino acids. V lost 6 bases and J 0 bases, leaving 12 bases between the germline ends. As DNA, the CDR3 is TGTGCCAGCAGGTCGGGACTGCATAGCAATCAGCCCCAGCATTTT. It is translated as CASRSGLHSNQPQHF.

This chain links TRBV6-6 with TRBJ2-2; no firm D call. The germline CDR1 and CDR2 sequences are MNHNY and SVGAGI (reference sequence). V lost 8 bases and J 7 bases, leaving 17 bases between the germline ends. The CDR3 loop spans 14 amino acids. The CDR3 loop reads CASPKGRVVGELFF. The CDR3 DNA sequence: TGTGCCAGCCCCAAAGGAAGGGTCGTCGGGGAGCTGTTTTTT.

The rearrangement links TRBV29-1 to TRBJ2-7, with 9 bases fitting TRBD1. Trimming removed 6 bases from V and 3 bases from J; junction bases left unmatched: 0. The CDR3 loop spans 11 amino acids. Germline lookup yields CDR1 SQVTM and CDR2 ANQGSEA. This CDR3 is CSVDRGYEQYF. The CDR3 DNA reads TGCAGCGTGGACAGGGGCTACGAGCAGTACTTC.

The CDR3 sequence is CASSQASPSGRSYEQYF. CDR3 bases: TGTGCCAGCAGCCAAGCCTCCCCTAGCGGTCGGTCCTACGAGCAGTACTTC. The chain employs TRBV4-2 and TRBJ2-7; 7 positions match TRBD2. Per the germline V gene, CDR1 is LGHNA and CDR2 is YNFKEQ. Trimming removed 1 base from V and 1 base from J; junction bases left unmatched: 10. CDR3 length equals 17 residues.

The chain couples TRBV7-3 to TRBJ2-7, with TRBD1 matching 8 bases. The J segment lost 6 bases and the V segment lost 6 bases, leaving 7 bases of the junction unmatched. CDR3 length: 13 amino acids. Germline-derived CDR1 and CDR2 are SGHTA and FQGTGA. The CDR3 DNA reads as TGTGCCAGCAGTCGAGACAGGGGCGGCGAGCAGTACTTC. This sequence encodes CASSRDRGGEQYF.

The CDR3 DNA is TGTGCCAGCAGCCAAGCCCAGGGGGTAGGAGATACGCAGTATTTT. Translating it yields CASSQAQGVGDTQYF. The chain carries TRBV4-2 and TRBJ2-3, with 7 bases identical to TRBD1. After removal of 1 base from V and 5 bases from J, the junction contained 6 bases not matched to a gene. There are 15 residues in the CDR3. From germline, CDR1 is LGHNA and CDR2 YNFKEQ.

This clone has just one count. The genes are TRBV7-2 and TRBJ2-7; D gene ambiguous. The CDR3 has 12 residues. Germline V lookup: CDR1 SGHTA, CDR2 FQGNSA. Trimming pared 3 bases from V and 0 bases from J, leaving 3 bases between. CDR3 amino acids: CASSFDSYEQYF. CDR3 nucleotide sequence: TGTGCCAGCAGCTTCGACTCCTACGAGCAGTACTTC.

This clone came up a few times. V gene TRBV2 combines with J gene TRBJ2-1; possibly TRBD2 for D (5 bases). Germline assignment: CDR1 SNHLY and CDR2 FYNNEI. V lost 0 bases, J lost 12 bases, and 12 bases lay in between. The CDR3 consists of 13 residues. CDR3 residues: CASSEAELDGQFF. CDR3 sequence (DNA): TGTGCCAGCAGTGAAGCGGAACTAGATGGGCAGTTCTTC.

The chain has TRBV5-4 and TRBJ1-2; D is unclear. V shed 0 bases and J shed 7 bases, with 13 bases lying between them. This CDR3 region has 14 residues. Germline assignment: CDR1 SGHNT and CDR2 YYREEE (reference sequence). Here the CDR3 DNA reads TGTGCCAGCAGCTTGGAGCGGCCGGGTGCTGGCTACACCTTC. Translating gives CASSLERPGAGYTF.

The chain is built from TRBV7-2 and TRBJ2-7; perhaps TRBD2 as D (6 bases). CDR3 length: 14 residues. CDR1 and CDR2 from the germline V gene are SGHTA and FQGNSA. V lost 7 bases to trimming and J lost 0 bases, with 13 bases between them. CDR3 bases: TGTGCCAGCACCGGGGGTGGATACTCCTACGAGCAGTACTTC. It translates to CASTGGGYSYEQYF. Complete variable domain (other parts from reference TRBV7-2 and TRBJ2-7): GAGVSQSPSNKVTEKGKDVELRCDPISGHTALYWYRQSLGQGLEFLIYFQGNSAPDKSGLPSDRFSAERTGGSVSTLTIQRTQQEDSAVYLCASTGGGYSYEQYFGPGTRLTVT.